Presented here are 24 T cell receptor beta chains from one specimen sequenced in a study of cytomegalovirus exposure and HLA in healthy donors. PCR primers comprised 60 Vbeta and 13 Jbeta primers. TCRdb keeps only in-frame clones here, not all; method: immunoSEQ multiplex PCR. Of under 130,000 clones listed, roughly three quarters are singletons. Specimen: PBMCs. The receptors stem from a male donor in good health and CMV-seronegative.

The V call is TRBV2, the J call TRBJ2-1; 8 nucleotides match TRBD1. Germline V gene lookup returns CDR1 SNHLY and CDR2 FYNNEI. The CDR3 extends over 15 amino acids. V was pared by 6 bases and J by 0 bases, with 4 bases of the junction left unmatched. This CDR3 reads CASRGQDYSYNEQFF. For the CDR3, the DNA is TGTGCCAGCAGGGGACAGGATTACTCCTACAATGAGCAGTTCTTC.

This clone was counted only a few times. The CDR3 region is CAISESPGVYGYTF. CDR3 DNA sequence: TGTGCCATCAGTGAGTCTCCGGGGGTCTATGGCTACACCTTC. The V call is TRBV10-3, the J call TRBJ1-2, with a weak D call TRBD1 (5 bases). The CDR3 is 14 residues long. V lost 0 bases and J lost 4, with 9 bases in between. CDR1 is ENHRY and CDR2 is SYGVKD in the germline V gene.

The chain uses TRBV2 and TRBJ2-5, with D possibly being TRBD2 (6 bases). The germline V gene has CDR1 SNHLY and CDR2 FYNNEI. The CDR3 has 14 amino acids. V shed 8 bases and J shed 2 bases, with 15 bases lying between them. The CDR3 spells CASRDWVSQETQYF. As DNA, the CDR3 is TGTGCCAGCCGGGACTGGGTGTCTCAAGAGACCCAGTACTTC.

V and J are TRBV19 and TRBJ2-7; D perhaps matches TRBD2 (6 bases). The V end was cut by 4 bases, the J end by 5 bases, with 21 bases between. This CDR3 has 16 residues. In germline, CDR1 is LNHDA, CDR2 SQIVND (reference sequence). The CDR3 loop is CASSTASYGGGHEQYF. CDR3 DNA sequence: TGTGCCAGTAGTACTGCCTCGTATGGGGGAGGACACGAGCAGTACTTC.

The chain couples TRBV18 to TRBJ1-2, with TRBD1 matching over 8 bases. Per germline, CDR1 KGHSH and CDR2 LQKENI. The V segment lost 6 bases and the J segment 2 bases; nucleotides outside the gene matches: 8. The CDR3 covers 15 residues. CDR3 residues: CASSEQTGENYGYTF. As DNA, the CDR3 is TGTGCCAGCTCGGAGCAGACAGGGGAAAACTATGGCTACACCTTC.

The rearrangement uses TRBV28 and TRBJ2-1; 9 bases line up with TRBD2. The CDR3 has 15 residues. In germline, CDR1 is MDHEN, CDR2 SYDVKM. J gave up 10 bases and V 3 bases, and 10 bases lay outside the gene matches. The CDR3 DNA reads TGTGCCAGCAGTTTCCTAGCGGGACCAGACGGCGAGCAGTTCTTC. It translates to CASSFLAGPDGEQFF.

This clone was found a few times. The gene calls are TRBV7-2 and TRBJ1-3; tentatively, D is TRBD1 (6 bases). Germline V gives CDR1 SGHTA, CDR2 FQGNSA. The CDR3 is 14 amino acids. V was clipped by 5 bases and J by 1 base, with 9 bases between them. The CDR3 protein is CASSLTGSGNTIYF. Written as DNA, the CDR3 is TGTGCCAGCAGCCTAACAGGGTCTGGAAACACCATATATTTT.

Concerning this clone itself: The junction differs from germline at one of its ends, possibly a read error. The genes are TRBV7-9 and TRBJ1-1; D remains ambiguous. CDR3 length: 10 amino acids. CDR1 SEHNR and CDR2 FQNEAQ come from the germline V gene (reference sequence). CDR3 sequence: CSSSFIEAFF. For the CDR3, the DNA is TGTTCCAGCAGCTTTATTGAAGCTTTCTTT.

The chain has TRBV7-9 and TRBJ2-3; 7 nucleotides agree with TRBD1. The V gene end was trimmed by 4 bases and the J gene end by 0 bases; junction bases not matched to a gene: 4. The length of the CDR3 is 15 residues. CDR1 is SEHNR, CDR2 FQNEAQ, per germline (reference sequence). The CDR3 region is CASSSPTGSTDTQYF. CDR3 bases: TGTGCCAGCAGCTCCCCGACAGGGAGCACAGATACGCAGTATTTT. Using reference TRBV7-9 and TRBJ2-3 for the parts outside the CDR3, the full variable domain is DTGVSQNPRHKITKRGQNVTFRCDPISEHNRLYWYRQTLGQGPEFLTYFQNEAQLEKSRLLSDRFSAERPKGSFSTLEIQRTEQGDSAMYLCASSSPTGSTDTQYFGPGTRLTVL.

The chain recombines TRBV19 with TRBJ1-4; 8 nucleotides align to TRBD1. With 4 bases clipped from V and 5 bases from J, the junction kept 6 bases outside the gene matches. This CDR3 has 15 amino acids. Germline CDR1 and CDR2: LNHDA and SQIVND (reference sequence). The CDR3 nucleotides read TGTGCCAGTAGTACCCGCCGGACAGGGAATGAAAAACTGTTTTTT. Its protein product is CASSTRRTGNEKLFF.

V gene TRBV28 combines with J gene TRBJ2-1; no clear D gene. Trimming cost V 6 bases and J 2 bases, with 23 bases left between them. The CDR3 length is 18 residues. The germline gives CDR1 MDHEN, CDR2 SYDVKM. DNA of the CDR3: TGTGCCAGCAGCGCGGAAAACACGCAAACCCCTCCCTACAATGAGCAGTTCTTC. Translating gives CASSAENTQTPPYNEQFF.

This chain connects TRBV29-1 to TRBJ1-1; D unresolved. The CDR3 is 13 amino acids. V was trimmed by 8 bases and J by 4 bases, leaving 17 bases between them. Germline CDR1 SQVTM, CDR2 ANQGSEA. CDR3 coding DNA: TGCAGCACTAGCCAGATACTGGGCACTGAAGCTTTCTTT. It specifies CSTSQILGTEAFF.

This chain uses TRBV7-3 with TRBJ2-3; no clear D. Trimming stripped 5 bases from V and 6 bases from J, with 12 bases between. This CDR3 has 13 residues. Germline lookup yields CDR1 SGHTA and CDR2 FQGTGA. In DNA form, the CDR3 reads TGTGCCAGCAGCCTCGTCGTGTCGGATACGCAGTATTTT. As protein: CASSLVVSDTQYF.

CDR3 residues: CASSVTGRAPNTGELFF. The CDR3 DNA reads as TGTGCCAGCAGCGTAACAGGGAGGGCCCCTAACACCGGGGAGCTGTTTTTT. This chain uses TRBV9 with TRBJ2-2, with D maybe TRBD2 (7 bases). Trimming left V 1 base short and J 2 bases short, with 15 bases between. The CDR3 spans 17 residues. CDR1 SGDLS and CDR2 YYNGEE come from the germline V gene.

The rearrangement links TRBV10-3 to TRBJ2-5, with 7 bases aligning to TRBD2. J was trimmed by 0 bases and V by 3 bases; bases with no gene match: 4. Germline V lookup: CDR1 ENHRY, CDR2 SYGVKD. The CDR3 loop spans 15 amino acids. The CDR3 spells CAISDPSGYQETQYF. CDR3 DNA: TGTGCCATCAGTGATCCTAGCGGCTACCAAGAGACCCAGTACTTC.

The chain's CDR3 is CASSPEKSSYNSPLHF. In DNA, the CDR3 is TGCGCCAGCAGCCCGGAGAAGAGCTCCTATAATTCACCCCTCCACTTT. This chain connects TRBV4-3 to TRBJ1-6, with unresolved D. The germline gives CDR1 LGHNA, CDR2 YSLEER. CDR3 length equals 16 residues. Trimming pared 4 bases from V and 0 bases from J, leaving 10 bases between.

V gene TRBV28 combines with J gene TRBJ1-1; 7 bases align to TRBD1. CDR1 and CDR2 (germline): MDHEN, SYDVKM. The CDR3 consists of 15 residues. J was trimmed by 1 base and V by 1 base; bases with no gene match: 3. The CDR3 DNA reads as TGTGCCAGCAGTTTATTCAGGGGGGAGAACACTGAAGCTTTCTTT. Encoded protein: CASSLFRGENTEAFF.

The chain couples TRBV11-2 to TRBJ2-1; D might be TRBD2 (6 bases). Germline CDR1 SGHAT, CDR2 FQNNGV. Trimming stripped 1 base from V and 5 bases from J, with 12 bases between. This CDR3 contains 15 residues. CDR3 sequence: CASSLAGGIHNEQFF. CDR3 DNA sequence: TGTGCCAGCAGCTTAGCCGGCGGGATTCACAATGAGCAGTTCTTC.

The count of this clone is one. The chain combines TRBV19 with TRBJ1-1, with a possible D match to TRBD1 (5 bases). CDR3 size: 16 residues. Trimming shortened V by 8 bases and J by 3 bases, and 22 bases separated the two germline ends. CDR1 is LNHDA and CDR2 is SQIVND in the germline V gene (reference sequence). Here the CDR3 DNA reads TGTGCCAGTCCCGACCCGAGGGGAGGAGGGGACACTGAAGCTTTCTTT. Its translation is CASPDPRGGGDTEAFF.

This clone appeared once. The chain couples TRBV4-2 to TRBJ2-7, with 10 positions matching TRBD2. Germline-derived CDR1 and CDR2 are LGHNA and YNFKEQ. The junction had 11 bases not matched to a gene; V was cut back by 0 bases and J by 3 bases. This CDR3 comprises 18 residues. The CDR3 here is CASSQEMWLAGDGYEQYF. CDR3 DNA sequence: TGTGCCAGCAGCCAAGAAATGTGGCTAGCGGGAGACGGCTACGAGCAGTACTTC.

The chain links TRBV7-2 to TRBJ2-5, with TRBD1 as a possible D gene (6 bases). The V and J ends lost 1 base and 5 bases respectively, with 8 bases between them. The CDR3 has 13 residues. Germline loops: CDR1 SGHTA, CDR2 FQGNSA. CDR3 in DNA: TGTGCCAGCAGCTTAGGTACAGGGGAGACCCAGTACTTC. Translating gives CASSLGTGETQYF.

The J gene is TRBJ2-7, the V gene TRBV7-2; TRBD1 aligns across 8 bases. CDR3 length equals 14 residues. J lost 5 bases, V lost 1 base, and 4 bases had no gene match. Germline CDR1 is SGHTA and CDR2 is FQGNSA. The CDR3 sequence: CASSLDRGINEQYF. In DNA form, the CDR3 reads TGTGCCAGCAGCTTAGACAGGGGGATCAACGAGCAGTACTTC.

As regards this clone: Its ends do not fully match the called genes, so a read error is possible. Other DNA sequences in this sample translate to the same CDR3. The J gene is TRBJ1-3, the V gene TRBV19; 7 nucleotides align to TRBD1. The CDR3 totals 15 residues. The V gene's germline CDR1 is LNHDA and CDR2 SQIVND (reference sequence). The CDR3 sequence is CASSPTGTPGNTIYF. DNA of the CDR3: TGTGCTAGTAGTCCGACAGGGACTCCCGGAAACACCATATATTTT.

The chain joins TRBV7-3 to TRBJ2-5; TRBD1 matches 7 bases. The CDR3 loop spans 15 amino acids. V lost 4 bases, J lost 4 bases, and 9 bases stayed unmatched. Germline V gene lookup returns CDR1 SGHTA and CDR2 FQGTGA. The CDR3 spells CASSSRTGLGETQYF. Here the CDR3 DNA reads TGTGCCAGCAGCTCAAGGACAGGATTGGGAGAGACCCAGTACTTC. Supplemented by reference TRBV7-3 and TRBJ2-5, the full variable domain reads GAGVSQTPSNKVTEKGKYVELRCDPISGHTALYWYRQSLGQGPEFLIYFQGTGAADDSGLPNDRFFAVRPEGSVSTLKIQRTERGDSAVYLCASSSRTGLGETQYFGPGTRLLVL.